This TCR beta chain was recovered during a study of graft-versus-host responses after intestinal transplantation. Background on the study: Induction using anti-thymocyte globulin, followed by tacrolimus and steroids for 2 to 4 years, was given to all recipients.

The germline V gene has CDR1 SNHLY and CDR2 FYNNEI. This CDR3 is 14 amino acids long. Labeling with CFSE marked 200,000 or so responder cells, which were plated with 200,000 or so irradiated, violet-dye-labeled stimulator cells. This clone has just a few counts. Germline and junction disagree at one end, which may indicate a read error. This table comes from immunoSEQ multiplex PCR, and its TCRdb copy is limited to in-frame clones, with some not included. Of tens of thousands of clones in the sample, roughly 44% are singletons; the top ten hold 1.2% to 1.5%. The source material was alloreactive CD8+ T cells from a mixed lymphocyte reaction culture, sampled before transplantation. Subset given: CFSE-low proliferating T cells sorted from approximately six-day pre-transplant mixed lymphocyte reaction (GvH or HvG direction). This clonotype originated in a human patient who was an organ donor for intestinal transplantation. The chain employs TRBV2 and TRBJ2-7; the match to TRBD2 covers 9 bases. The CDR3 reads CASREAGGWYEQYF. In nucleotides, the CDR3 is TGTGCCAGCAGGGAAGCGGGAGGATGGTACGAGCAGTACTTC.